Shown below are 5 T cell receptor beta chains from a single sample sequenced in a study of T cell responses to AZD1222 COVID-19 vaccine. Method: immunoSEQ multiplex PCR; TCRdb's copy keeps in-frame clones and lacks some. The table has 170,000 or so clones, around 87% seen once. Sample: peripheral blood, taken on day 0 of AZD1222 vaccination. Receptor source: an adult in good health.

The chain uses TRBV30 and TRBJ1-1; 7 bases align to TRBD1. The length of the CDR3 is 13 residues. V dropped 4 bases and J dropped 0; count of bases not matched to a gene: 2. Germline CDR1 reads GTSNPN; CDR2 reads SVGIG (reference sequence). The CDR3: CAWTGQMNTEAFF. The CDR3 DNA follows: TGTGCCTGGACGGGACAGATGAACACTGAAGCTTTCTTT.

This chain uses TRBV18 with TRBJ2-7; 10 bases are shared with TRBD1. Germline V gene sequence: CDR1 KGHSH, CDR2 LQKENI. This CDR3 region has 12 residues. Trimming cost V 3 bases and J 12 bases; bases outside gene matches: 5. This CDR3 reads CASSPDRGTLYF. The CDR3 DNA reads TGTGCCAGCTCACCGGACAGGGGGACATTGTACTTC.

The chain joins TRBV18 to TRBJ1-3; 7 nucleotides match TRBD1. CDR3 length: 14 residues. V gave up 3 bases and J gave up 2 bases; unmatched junction bases: 1. In germline, CDR1 is KGHSH, CDR2 LQKENI. The CDR3 DNA is TGTGCCAGCTCACCTGACAGGGCTGGAAACACCATATATTTT. Translation gives CASSPDRAGNTIYF.

In this sample, this clone turned up a few times. V is TRBV13 and J is TRBJ2-6, with unresolved D. V was trimmed by 3 bases and J by 0 bases, leaving 9 bases between them. The germline CDR1 and CDR2 sequences are PRHDT and FYEKMQ (reference sequence). This CDR3 is 16 amino acids long. This chain's CDR3 is CASSFGGLSGANVLTF. The DNA of the CDR3 is TGTGCCAGCAGCTTCGGCGGCCTCTCTGGGGCCAACGTCCTGACTTTC.

This chain uses TRBV10-2 with TRBJ1-4; D remains unclear. This CDR3 is built from 14 residues. The ends were cut back, 10 bases at V and 2 bases at J, with 14 bases in the middle. The germline CDR1 and CDR2 sequences are WSHSY and SAAADI. CDR3 residues: CATCPMSTNEKLFF. CDR3 bases: TGCGCCACCTGTCCAATGTCGACTAATGAAAAACTGTTTTTT.